The sequence of this T cell receptor beta chain was determined in a study of cytomegalovirus exposure and HLA in healthy donors. V gave up 0 bases and J gave up 1 base, with 11 bases separating them. This CDR3 contains 16 residues. Per the germline V gene, CDR1 is MNHEY and CDR2 is SVGAGI. Points on this clone: The antigen is not known.

Study outcomes and limitations: Generally TCR sequences proved uncommon, though certain public TCRs appeared in numerous donors. The likely origin of a cluster of highly shared sequence variants was a sequencing artifact. Presence/absence results assume similar sequencing depth per donor, which may not hold.

PCR involved 60 Vbeta and 13 Jbeta primers. Measured with immunoSEQ multiplex PCR; TCRdb has only the in-frame clones, and not every one. The sample table sets out 150,000 to 200,000 clones. The source of this sequence is a woman aged 18-30 years in good health and CMV-seropositive. The chain links TRBV6-5 to TRBJ2-3; D may be TRBD1 (6 bases). Sequencing was carried out using PBMCs. CDR3 protein: CASSYSSRGGTDTQYF. CDR3 in DNA: TGTGCCAGCAGTTACTCTTCCAGGGGAGGCACAGATACGCAGTATTTT.